The source of this T cell receptor beta chain is a study of cytomegalovirus exposure and HLA in healthy donors. In the PCR, 60 Vbeta and 13 Jbeta primers were used. TCRdb's copy holds only in-frame clones and misses some; the assay was immunoSEQ multiplex PCR. The sample comprises more than 90,000 clones, about 80% of which are singletons, and over 6% rests with the top ten. Findings of the study overall: Altogether, about 160 TCR beta chains were recorded as cytomegalovirus-associated. Reported findings show TCR beta sequences accurately forecast HLA-A and HLA-B alleles in most subjects. Most TCR beta V segments were productive about 87% or about 30% of the time in an earlier analysis. Among the sequence variants, a highly shared cluster was likely an artifact of sequencing.

A note on this clone: The antigen remains unidentified.

The source of this sequence is a man aged 40-49 years in good health and CMV-seropositive. The specimen was PBMCs.

The CDR3 DNA follows: TGTGCCAGCAGCTTAGAGAGCTCAGGGGAAGATGGCTACACCTTC. It yields the protein CASSLESSGEDGYTF. The chain is built from TRBV7-6 and TRBJ1-2, with D tentatively TRBD1 (6 bases). CDR3 length: 15 amino acids. Germline CDR1 SGHVS, CDR2 FNYEAQ. With 1 base removed from V and 6 bases from J, the gap between germline ends came to 15 bases.